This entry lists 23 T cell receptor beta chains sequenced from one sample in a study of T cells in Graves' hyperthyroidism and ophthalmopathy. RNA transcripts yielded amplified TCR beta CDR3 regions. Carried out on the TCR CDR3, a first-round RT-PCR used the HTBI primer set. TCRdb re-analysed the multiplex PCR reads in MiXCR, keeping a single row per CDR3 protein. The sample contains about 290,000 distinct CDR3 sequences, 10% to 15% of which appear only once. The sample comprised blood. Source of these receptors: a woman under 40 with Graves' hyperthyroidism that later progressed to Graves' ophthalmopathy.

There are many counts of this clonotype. The CDR3 region is CASSPSLYSNQPQHF. The CDR3 nucleotides are TGTGCCAGCAGCCCCTCCCTCTATAGCAATCAGCCCCAGCATTTT. The rearrangement joins TRBV12-3 or TRBV12-4 to TRBJ1-5; D is ambiguous. The CDR3 contains 15 residues. Trimming took 6 bases from V and 0 from J, leaving 12 bases between them.

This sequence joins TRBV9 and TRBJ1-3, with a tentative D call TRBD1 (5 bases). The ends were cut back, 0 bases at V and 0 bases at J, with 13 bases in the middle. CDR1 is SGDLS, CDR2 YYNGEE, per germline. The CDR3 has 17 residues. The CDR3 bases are TGTGCCAGCAGCGTAGGGACGGGACGCAGCTCTGGAAACACCATATATTTT. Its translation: CASSVGTGRSSGNTIYF.

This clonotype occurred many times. Written as DNA, the CDR3 is TGTGCCAGCAGTCCCCGGACCGGCCATGAGCAGTTCTTC. This codes for CASSPRTGHEQFF. The chain links TRBV27 to TRBJ2-1; D not certain. In germline, CDR1 is MNHEY, CDR2 SMNVEV (reference sequence). The CDR3 has 13 amino acids. Trimming cost V 5 bases and J 8 bases, with 13 bases left between them.

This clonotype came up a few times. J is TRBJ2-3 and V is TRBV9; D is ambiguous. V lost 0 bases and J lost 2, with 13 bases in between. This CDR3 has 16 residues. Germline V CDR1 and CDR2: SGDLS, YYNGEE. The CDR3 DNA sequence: TGTGCCAGCAGCGTAGGCCCCTCACTGTCCACAGATACGCAGTATTTT. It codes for CASSVGPSLSTDTQYF. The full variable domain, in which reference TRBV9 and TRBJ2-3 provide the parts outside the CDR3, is DSGVTQTPKHLITATGQRVTLRCSPRSGDLSVYWYQQSLDQGLQFLIQYYNGEERAKGNILERFSAQQFPDLHSELNLSSLELGDSALYFCASSVGPSLSTDTQYFGPGTRLTVL.

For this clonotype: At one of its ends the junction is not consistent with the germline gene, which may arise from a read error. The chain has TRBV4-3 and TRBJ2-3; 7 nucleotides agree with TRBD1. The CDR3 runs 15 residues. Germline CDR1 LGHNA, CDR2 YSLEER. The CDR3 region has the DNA TGCGGCAGCAGCCAAGAGGGGGCCCGCACAGATACGCAGTATTTT. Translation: CGSSQEGARTDTQYF.

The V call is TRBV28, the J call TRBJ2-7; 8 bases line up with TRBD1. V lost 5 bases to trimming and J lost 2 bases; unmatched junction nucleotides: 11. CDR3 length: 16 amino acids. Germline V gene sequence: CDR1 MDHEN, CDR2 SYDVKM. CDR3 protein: CASSGVDRGRTYEQYF. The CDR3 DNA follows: TGTGCCAGCAGTGGGGTTGACAGGGGCCGAACCTACGAGCAGTACTTC.

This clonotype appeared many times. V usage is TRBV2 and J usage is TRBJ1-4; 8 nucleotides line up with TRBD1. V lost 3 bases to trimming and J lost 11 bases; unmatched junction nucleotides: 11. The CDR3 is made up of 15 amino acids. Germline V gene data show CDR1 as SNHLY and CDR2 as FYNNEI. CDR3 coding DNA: TGTGCCAGCAGTGAGTCCGGGACAGGCCGTCTCAAACTGTTTTTT. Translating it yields CASSESGTGRLKLFF.

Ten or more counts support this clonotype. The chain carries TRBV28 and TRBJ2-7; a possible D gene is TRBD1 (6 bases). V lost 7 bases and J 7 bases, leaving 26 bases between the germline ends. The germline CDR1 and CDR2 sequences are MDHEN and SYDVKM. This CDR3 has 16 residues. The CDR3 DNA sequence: TGTGCCAGCACCTTCCTCCAGGGGTATCCCTACGTGGAGCAGTACTTC. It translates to CASTFLQGYPYVEQYF.

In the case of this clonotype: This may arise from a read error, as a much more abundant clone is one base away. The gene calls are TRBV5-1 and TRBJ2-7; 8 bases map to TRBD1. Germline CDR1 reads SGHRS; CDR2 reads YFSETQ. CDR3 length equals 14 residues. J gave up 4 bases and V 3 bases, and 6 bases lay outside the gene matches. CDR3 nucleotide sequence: TGCGCCAGCAGCTCCACGGGACAGGAGTACGAGCAGTACTTC. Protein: CASSSTGQEYEQYF.

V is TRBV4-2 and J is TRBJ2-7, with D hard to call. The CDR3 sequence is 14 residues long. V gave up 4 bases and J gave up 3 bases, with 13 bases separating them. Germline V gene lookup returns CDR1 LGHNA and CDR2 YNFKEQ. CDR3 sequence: CASSRDYDLYEQYF. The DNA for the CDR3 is TGTGCCAGCAGCCGAGATTACGACCTCTACGAGCAGTACTTC.

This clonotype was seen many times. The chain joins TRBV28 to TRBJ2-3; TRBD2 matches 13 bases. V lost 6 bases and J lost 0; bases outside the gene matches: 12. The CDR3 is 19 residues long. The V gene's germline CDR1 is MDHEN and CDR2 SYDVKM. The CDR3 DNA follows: TGTGCCAGCAGATCTTACGATCGACTAGCGGGAGGAAGCACAGATACGCAGTATTTT. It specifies CASRSYDRLAGGSTDTQYF.

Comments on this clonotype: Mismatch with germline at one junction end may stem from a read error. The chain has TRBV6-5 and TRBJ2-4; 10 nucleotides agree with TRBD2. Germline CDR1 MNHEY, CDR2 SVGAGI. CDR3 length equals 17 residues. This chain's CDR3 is CAGSSNGLAAWRHIQYF. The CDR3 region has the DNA TGTGCCGGCAGTTCCAACGGACTAGCGGCTTGGAGGCACATTCAGTACTTC.

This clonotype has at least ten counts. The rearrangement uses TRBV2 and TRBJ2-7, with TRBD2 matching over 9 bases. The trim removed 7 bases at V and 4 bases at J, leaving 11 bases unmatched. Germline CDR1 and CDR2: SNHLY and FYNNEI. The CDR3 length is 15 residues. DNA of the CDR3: TGTGCCAGCATACCCTTAGCGGGAGTCGGGTACGAGCAGTACTTC. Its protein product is CASIPLAGVGYEQYF.

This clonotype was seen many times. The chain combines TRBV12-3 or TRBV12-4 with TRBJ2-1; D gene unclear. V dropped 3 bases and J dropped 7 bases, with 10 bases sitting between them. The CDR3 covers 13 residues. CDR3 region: CASSFGPQNEQFF. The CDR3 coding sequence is TGTGCCAGCAGTTTTGGTCCGCAAAATGAGCAGTTCTTC.

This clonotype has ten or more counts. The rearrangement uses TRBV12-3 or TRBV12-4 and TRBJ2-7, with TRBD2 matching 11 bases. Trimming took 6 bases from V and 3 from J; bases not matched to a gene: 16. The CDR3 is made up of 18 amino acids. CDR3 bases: TGTGCCAGCAGCTCCACCCGGCCGACTAGCGGGACGCTCTACGAGCAGTACTTC. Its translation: CASSSTRPTSGTLYEQYF.

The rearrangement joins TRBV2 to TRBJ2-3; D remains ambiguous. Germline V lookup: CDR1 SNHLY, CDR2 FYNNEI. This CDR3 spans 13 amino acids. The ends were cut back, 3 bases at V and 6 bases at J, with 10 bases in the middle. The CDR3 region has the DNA TGTGCCAGCAGTGATTCTTTGGGGGATACGCAGTATTTT. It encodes CASSDSLGDTQYF.

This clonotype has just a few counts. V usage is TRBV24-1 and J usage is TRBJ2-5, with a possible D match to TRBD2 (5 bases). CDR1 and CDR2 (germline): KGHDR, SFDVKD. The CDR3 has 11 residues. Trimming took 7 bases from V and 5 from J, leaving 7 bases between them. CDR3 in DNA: TGTGCCACCAGGGAGGAGGAGACCCAGTACTTC. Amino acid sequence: CATREEETQYF.

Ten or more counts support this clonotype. The CDR3 DNA sequence: TGTGCCAGCAGCTTGCTGTTTGGGGGCACAGATACGCAGTATTTT. Translating gives CASSLLFGGTDTQYF. The V call is TRBV5-5, the J call TRBJ2-3; D is uncertain. Germline CDR1 is SGHKS and CDR2 is YYEKEE (reference sequence). Trimming removed 1 base at V and 1 base at J, with 10 bases between. The CDR3 loop spans 15 amino acids. The complete variable domain, with remaining parts taken from reference TRBV5-5 and TRBJ2-3, reads DAGVTQSPTHLIKTRGQQVTLRCSPISGHKSVSWYQQVLGQGPQFIFQYYEKEERGRGNFPDRFSARQFPNYSSELNVNALLLGDSALYLCASSLLFGGTDTQYFGPGTRLTVL.

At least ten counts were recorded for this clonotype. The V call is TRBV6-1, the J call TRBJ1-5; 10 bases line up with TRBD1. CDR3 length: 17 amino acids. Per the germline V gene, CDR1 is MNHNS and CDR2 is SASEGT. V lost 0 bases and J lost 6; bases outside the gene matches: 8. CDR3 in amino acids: CASSEAWGQGLGQPQHF. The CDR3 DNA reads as TGTGCCAGCAGTGAAGCGTGGGGACAGGGGCTGGGTCAGCCCCAGCATTTT.

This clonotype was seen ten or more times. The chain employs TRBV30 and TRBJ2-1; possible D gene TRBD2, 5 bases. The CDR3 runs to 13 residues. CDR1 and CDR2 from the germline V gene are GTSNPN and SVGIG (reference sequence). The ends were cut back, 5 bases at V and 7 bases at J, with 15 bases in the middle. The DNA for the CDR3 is TGTGCCTGGGCCAGTCTAGCCGAAAATGAGCAGTTCTTC. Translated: CAWASLAENEQFF.

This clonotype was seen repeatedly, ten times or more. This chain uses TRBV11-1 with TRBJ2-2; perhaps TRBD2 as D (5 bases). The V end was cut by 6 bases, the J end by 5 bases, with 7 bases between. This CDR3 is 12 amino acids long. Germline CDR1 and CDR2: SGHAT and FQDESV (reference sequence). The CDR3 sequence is CASSRETGELFF. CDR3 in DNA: TGTGCCAGCAGTAGGGAGACCGGGGAGCTGTTTTTT. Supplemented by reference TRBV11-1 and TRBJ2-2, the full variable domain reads EAEVAQSPRYKITEKSQAVAFWCDPISGHATLYWYRQILGQGPELLVQFQDESVVDDSQLPKDRFSAERLKGVDSTLKIQPAELGDSAMYLCASSRETGELFFGEGSRLTVL.

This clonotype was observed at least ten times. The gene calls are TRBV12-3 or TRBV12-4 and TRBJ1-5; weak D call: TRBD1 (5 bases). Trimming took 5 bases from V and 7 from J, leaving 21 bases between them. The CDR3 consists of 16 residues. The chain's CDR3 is CASSAGTSRLEQPQHF. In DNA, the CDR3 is TGTGCCAGCAGTGCCGGGACCTCGAGACTCGAGCAGCCCCAGCATTTT.

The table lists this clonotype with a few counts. CDR3 in amino acids: CASSPQGEYEQYF. The DNA of the CDR3 is TGTGCCAGCAGCCCACAGGGTGAATACGAGCAGTACTTC. The rearrangement uses TRBV7-6 and TRBJ2-7; possible D gene TRBD1, 6 bases. V shed 5 bases and J shed 4 bases, with 12 bases lying between them. The length of the CDR3 is 13 residues. In germline, CDR1 is SGHVS, CDR2 FNYEAQ.